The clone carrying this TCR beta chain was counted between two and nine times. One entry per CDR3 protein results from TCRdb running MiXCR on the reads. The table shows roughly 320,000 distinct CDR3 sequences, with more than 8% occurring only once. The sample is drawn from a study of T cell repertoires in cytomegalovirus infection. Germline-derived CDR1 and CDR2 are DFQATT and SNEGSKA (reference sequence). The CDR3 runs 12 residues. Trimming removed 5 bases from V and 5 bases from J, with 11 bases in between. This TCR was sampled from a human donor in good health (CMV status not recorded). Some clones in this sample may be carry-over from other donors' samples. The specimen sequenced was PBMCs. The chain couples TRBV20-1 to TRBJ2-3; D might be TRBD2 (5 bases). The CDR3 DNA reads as TGCAGTGCTGGAGGAGTCGGAGATACGCAGTATTTT. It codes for CSAGGVGDTQYF.